Here is one T cell receptor beta chain with its context. These data come from a study of cytomegalovirus exposure and HLA in healthy donors. CDR1 is MDHEN, CDR2 SYDVKM, per germline. Trimming removed 3 bases at V and 1 base at J, with 10 bases between. The CDR3 is made up of 14 amino acids. In the PCR, 60 Vbeta and 13 Jbeta primers were used. Assay: immunoSEQ multiplex PCR; the TCRdb copy retains only in-frame clones and omits some. The sample holds 100,000 to 150,000 clones, approximately 80% seen once. The chain couples TRBV28 to TRBJ2-7; D is ambiguous. The origin of this receptor is a man aged 35 to 55 in good health and CMV-seronegative. Sequences were obtained from PBMCs. CDR3 in amino acids: CASSFGLPSYEQYF. CDR3 coding DNA: TGTGCCAGCAGTTTCGGTTTACCTTCCTACGAGCAGTACTTC. Supplemented by reference TRBV28 and TRBJ2-7, the full variable domain reads DVKVTQSSRYLVKRTGEKVFLECVQDMDHENMFWYRQDPGLGLRLIYFSYDVKMKEKGDIPEGYSVSREKKERFSLILESASTNQTSMYLCASSFGLPSYEQYFGPGTRLTVT.